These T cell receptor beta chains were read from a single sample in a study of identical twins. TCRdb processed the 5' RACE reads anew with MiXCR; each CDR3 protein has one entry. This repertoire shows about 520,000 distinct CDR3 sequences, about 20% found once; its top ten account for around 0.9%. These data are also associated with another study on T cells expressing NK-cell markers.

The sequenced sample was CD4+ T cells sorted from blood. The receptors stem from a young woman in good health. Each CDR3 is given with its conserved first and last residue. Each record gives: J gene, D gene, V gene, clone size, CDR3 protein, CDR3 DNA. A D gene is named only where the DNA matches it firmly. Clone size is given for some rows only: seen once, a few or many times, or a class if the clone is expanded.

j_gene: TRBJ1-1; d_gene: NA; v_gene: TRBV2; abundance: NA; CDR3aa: CASSESPGRNTEAFF; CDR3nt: TGTGCCAGCAGTGAATCTCCTGGACGGAACACTGAAGCTTTCTTT
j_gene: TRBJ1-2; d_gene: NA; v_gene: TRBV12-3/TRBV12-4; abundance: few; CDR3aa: CASSPQTNYGYTF; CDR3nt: TGTGCCAGCAGTCCCCAGACCAACTATGGCTACACCTTC
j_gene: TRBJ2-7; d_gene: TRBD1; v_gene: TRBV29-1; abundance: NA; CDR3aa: CSVEGGQGAYEQYF; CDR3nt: TGCAGCGTTGAAGGGGGACAGGGTGCCTACGAGCAGTACTTC
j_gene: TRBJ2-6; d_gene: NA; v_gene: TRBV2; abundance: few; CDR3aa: CASLQGISGANVLTF; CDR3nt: TGTGCCAGCCTCCAGGGGATCTCTGGGGCCAACGTCCTGACTTTC
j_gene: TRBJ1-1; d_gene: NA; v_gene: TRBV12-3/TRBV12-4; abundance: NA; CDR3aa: CASSLEAGLYAFF; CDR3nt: TGTGCCAGCAGTTTAGAGGCAGGGCTTTATGCTTTCTTT
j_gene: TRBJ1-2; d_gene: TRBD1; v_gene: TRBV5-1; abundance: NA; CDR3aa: CASSTGTAGYTF; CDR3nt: TGCGCCAGCAGCACCGGGACAGCGGGCTACACCTTC
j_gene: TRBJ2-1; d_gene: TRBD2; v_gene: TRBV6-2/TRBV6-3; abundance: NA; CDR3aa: CASNSPLGSGRSRNEQFF; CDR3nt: TGTGCCAGCAACTCCCCCCTCGGTAGCGGGAGATCTCGCAATGAGCAGTTCTTC
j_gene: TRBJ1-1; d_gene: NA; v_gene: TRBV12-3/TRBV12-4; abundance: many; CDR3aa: CASGLAGNTEAFF; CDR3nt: TGTGCCAGCGGACTGGCGGGGAACACTGAAGCTTTCTTT
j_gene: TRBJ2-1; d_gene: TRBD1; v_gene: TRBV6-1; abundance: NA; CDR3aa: CASTKDRASYEQFF; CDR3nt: TGTGCCAGCACCAAGGACAGGGCGTCTTATGAGCAGTTCTTC
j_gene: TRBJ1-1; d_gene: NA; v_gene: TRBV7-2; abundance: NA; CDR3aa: CASSPARMNTEAFF; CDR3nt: TGTGCCAGCAGCCCTGCAAGGATGAACACTGAAGCTTTCTTT
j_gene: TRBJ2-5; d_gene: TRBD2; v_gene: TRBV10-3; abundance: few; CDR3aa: CAISLGLEFSRETQYF; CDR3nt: TGTGCCATCAGTCTTGGACTAGAATTCAGTCGGGAGACCCAGTACTTC
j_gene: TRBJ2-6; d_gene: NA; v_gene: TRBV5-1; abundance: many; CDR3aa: CASSLTGANVLTF; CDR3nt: TGTGCCAGCAGCCTGACTGGGGCCAACGTCCTGACTTTC
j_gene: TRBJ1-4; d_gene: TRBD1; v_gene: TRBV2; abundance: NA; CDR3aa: CASSVWTGSPEKLFF; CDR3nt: TGTGCCAGCAGTGTTTGGACAGGGAGCCCCGAAAAACTGTTTTTT
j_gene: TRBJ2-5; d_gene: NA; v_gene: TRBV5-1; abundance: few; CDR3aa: CASSLGWDQETQYF; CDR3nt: TGCGCCAGCAGCTTGGGTTGGGACCAAGAGACCCAGTACTTC
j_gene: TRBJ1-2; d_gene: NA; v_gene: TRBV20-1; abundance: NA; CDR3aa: CSAREAHGYTF; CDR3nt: TGCAGTGCCCGGGAGGCTCATGGCTACACCTTC
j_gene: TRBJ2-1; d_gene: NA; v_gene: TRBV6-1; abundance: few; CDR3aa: CASRTLGWDEQFF; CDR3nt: TGTGCCAGCAGAACGTTGGGTTGGGATGAGCAGTTCTTC
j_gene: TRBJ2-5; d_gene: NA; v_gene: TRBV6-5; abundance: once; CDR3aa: CASSYSSGSHVSETQYF; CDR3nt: TGTGCCAGCAGTTACTCATCAGGGTCCCACGTATCGGAGACCCAGTACTTC
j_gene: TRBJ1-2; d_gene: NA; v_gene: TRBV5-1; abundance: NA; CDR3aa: CASSLGSSYGYTF; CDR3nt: TGCGCCAGCAGCTTGGGCAGCTCCTATGGCTACACCTTC
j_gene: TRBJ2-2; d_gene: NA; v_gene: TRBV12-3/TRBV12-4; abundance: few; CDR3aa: CASSEYNTGELFF; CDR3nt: TGTGCCAGCAGCGAGTATAACACCGGGGAGCTGTTTTTT
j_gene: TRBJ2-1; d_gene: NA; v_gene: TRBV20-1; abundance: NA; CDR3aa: CSASPPADEQFF; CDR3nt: TGCAGTGCTAGTCCCCCCGCTGATGAGCAGTTCTTC
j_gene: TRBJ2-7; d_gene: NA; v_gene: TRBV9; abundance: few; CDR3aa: CVSSVRFGDETEQYF; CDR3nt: TGTGTCAGCAGCGTTCGCTTCGGGGACGAAACCGAGCAGTACTTC
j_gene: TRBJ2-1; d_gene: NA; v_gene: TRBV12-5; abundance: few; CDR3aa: CASGLAPGLRNNEQFF; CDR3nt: TGTGCTAGTGGTTTGGCCCCGGGACTTCGAAACAATGAGCAGTTCTTC
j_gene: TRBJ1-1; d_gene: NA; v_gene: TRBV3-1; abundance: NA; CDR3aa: CASSQMGLDTEAFF; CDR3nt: TGTGCCAGCAGCCAGATGGGACTGGACACTGAAGCTTTCTTT
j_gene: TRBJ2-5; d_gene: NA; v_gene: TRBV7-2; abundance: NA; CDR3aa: CASSSQTGETQYF; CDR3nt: TGTGCCAGCAGCTCGCAGACCGGGGAGACCCAGTACTTC
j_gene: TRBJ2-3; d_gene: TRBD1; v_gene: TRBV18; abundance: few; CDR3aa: CASSPVTGQGTDTQYF; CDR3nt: TGTGCCAGCTCACCAGTAACGGGACAGGGCACAGATACGCAGTATTTT
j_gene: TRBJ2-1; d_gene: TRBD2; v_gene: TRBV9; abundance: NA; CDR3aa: CASSVGISGGAQQFF; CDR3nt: TGTGCCAGCAGCGTAGGTATTAGCGGGGGGGCACAACAGTTCTTC
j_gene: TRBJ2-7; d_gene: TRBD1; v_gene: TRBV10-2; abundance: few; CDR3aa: CASSARERGLYEQYF; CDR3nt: TGCGCCAGCAGTGCCAGAGAGAGGGGGCTGTACGAGCAGTACTTC
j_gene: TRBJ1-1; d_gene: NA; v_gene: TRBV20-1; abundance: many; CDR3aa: CSASSSRKNTEAFF; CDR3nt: TGCAGTGCTAGCTCTTCAAGGAAGAACACTGAAGCTTTCTTT
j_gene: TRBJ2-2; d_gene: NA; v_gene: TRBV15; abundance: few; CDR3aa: CATSRDLSIIGELFF; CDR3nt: TGTGCCACCAGCAGAGATCTTAGCATCATCGGGGAGCTGTTTTTT
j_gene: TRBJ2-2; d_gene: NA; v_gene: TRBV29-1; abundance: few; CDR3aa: CSVEQSSFGGTLGELFF; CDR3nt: TGCAGCGTTGAACAATCTTCATTCGGCGGGACCTTGGGGGAGCTGTTTTTT
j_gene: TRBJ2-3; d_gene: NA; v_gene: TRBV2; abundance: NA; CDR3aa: CASRDIPDTQYF; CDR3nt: TGTGCCAGCAGGGACATCCCAGATACGCAGTATTTT
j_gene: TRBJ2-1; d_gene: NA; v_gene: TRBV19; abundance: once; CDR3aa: CASKLSGTGHNEQFF; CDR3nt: TGTGCCAGTAAACTCTCTGGTACAGGCCACAATGAGCAGTTCTTC
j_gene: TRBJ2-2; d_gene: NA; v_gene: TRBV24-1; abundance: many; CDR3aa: CATSDLVGELFF; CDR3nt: TGTGCCACCAGTGATTTAGTCGGGGAGCTGTTTTTT
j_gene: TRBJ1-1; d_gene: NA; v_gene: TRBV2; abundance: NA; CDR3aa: CASSEERMNTEAFF; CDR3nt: TGTGCCAGCAGCGAAGAGCGTATGAACACTGAAGCTTTCTTT
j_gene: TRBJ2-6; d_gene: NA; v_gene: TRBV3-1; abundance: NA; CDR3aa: CASAVLPASGANVLTF; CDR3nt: TGTGCCAGCGCCGTTCTACCGGCCTCTGGGGCCAACGTCCTGACTTTC
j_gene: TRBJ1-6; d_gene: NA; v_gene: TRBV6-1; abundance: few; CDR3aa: CASSESRLPLHF; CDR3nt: TGTGCCAGCAGTGAAAGCCGCCTTCCCCTCCACTTT
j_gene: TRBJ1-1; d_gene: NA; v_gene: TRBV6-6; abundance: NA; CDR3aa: CASRVPMNTEAFF; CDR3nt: TGTGCCAGCCGGGTCCCCATGAACACTGAAGCTTTCTTT
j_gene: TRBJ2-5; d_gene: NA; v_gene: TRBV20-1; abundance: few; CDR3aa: CSARGTAKETQYF; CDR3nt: TGCAGTGCTAGAGGGACGGCCAAAGAGACCCAGTACTTC
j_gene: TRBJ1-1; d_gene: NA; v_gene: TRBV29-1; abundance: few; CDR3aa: CSVFDVNTEAFF; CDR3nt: TGCAGCGTTTTTGACGTGAACACTGAAGCTTTCTTT
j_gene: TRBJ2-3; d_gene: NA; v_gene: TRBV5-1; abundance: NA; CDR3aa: CASSPTPSDTQYF; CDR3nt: TGCGCCAGCAGCCCTACCCCCTCAGATACGCAGTATTTT
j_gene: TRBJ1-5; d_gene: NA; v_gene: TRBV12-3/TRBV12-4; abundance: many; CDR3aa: CASSLNYNQPQHF; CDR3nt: TGTGCCAGCAGTTTAAACTATAATCAGCCCCAGCATTTT
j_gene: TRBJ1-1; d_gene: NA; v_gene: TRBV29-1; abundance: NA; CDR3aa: CSVGRAAEAFF; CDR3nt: TGCAGCGTTGGGAGAGCGGCTGAAGCTTTCTTT
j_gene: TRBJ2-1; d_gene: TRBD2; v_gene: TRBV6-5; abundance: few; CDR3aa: CAISYSSGRSPSYNEQFF; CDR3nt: TGTGCCATCAGTTACTCTAGCGGGAGGTCCCCCTCCTACAATGAGCAGTTCTTC
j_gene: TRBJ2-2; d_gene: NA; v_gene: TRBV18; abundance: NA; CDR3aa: CASSSTHTGELFF; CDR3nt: TGTGCCAGCTCGAGCACCCACACCGGGGAGCTGTTTTTT
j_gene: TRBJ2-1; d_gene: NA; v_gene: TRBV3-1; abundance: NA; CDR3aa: CASSQGGPAEQFF; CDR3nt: TGTGCCAGCAGCCAAGGAGGACCGGCTGAGCAGTTCTTC
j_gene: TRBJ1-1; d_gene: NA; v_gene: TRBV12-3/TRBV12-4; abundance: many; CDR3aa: CASIPRRHTEAFF; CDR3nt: TGTGCCAGCATCCCCCGACGGCACACTGAAGCTTTCTTT
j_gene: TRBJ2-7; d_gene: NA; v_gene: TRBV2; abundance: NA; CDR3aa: CASSEGDPQYF; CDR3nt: TGTGCCAGCAGTGAAGGGGACCCGCAGTACTTC
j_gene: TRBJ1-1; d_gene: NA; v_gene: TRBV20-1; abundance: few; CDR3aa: CSAKDADTEAFF; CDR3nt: TGCAGTGCGAAGGATGCGGACACTGAAGCTTTCTTT
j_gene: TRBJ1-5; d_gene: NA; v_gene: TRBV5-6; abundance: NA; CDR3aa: CASSRYRGQPQHF; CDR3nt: TGTGCCAGCAGCCGCTACCGGGGACAGCCCCAGCATTTT
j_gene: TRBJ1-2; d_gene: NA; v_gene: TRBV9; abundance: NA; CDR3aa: CASSIGQAVYGYTF; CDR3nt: TGTGCCAGCAGTATTGGTCAGGCGGTCTATGGCTACACCTTC
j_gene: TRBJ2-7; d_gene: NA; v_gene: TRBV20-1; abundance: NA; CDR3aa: CSASSGGGSYEQYF; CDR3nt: TGCAGTGCTAGTTCAGGAGGCGGTTCCTACGAGCAGTACTTC
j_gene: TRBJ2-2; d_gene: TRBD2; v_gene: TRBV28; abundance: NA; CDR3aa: CASSMTSWAGELFF; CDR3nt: TGTGCCAGCAGTATGACTAGCTGGGCCGGGGAGCTGTTTTTT
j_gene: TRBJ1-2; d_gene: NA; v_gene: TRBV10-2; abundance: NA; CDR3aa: CASGSTNYGYTF; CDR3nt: TGCGCCAGCGGCAGTACTAACTATGGCTACACCTTC
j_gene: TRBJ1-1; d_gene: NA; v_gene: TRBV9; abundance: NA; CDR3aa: CASSVEDTEAFF; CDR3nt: TGTGCCAGCAGCGTAGAGGACACTGAAGCTTTCTTT
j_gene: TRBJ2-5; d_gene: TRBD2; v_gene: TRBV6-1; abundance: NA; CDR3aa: CASMRGLAGPKETQYF; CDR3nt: TGTGCCAGCATGCGGGGACTAGCGGGACCTAAAGAGACCCAGTACTTC